A single sample is the source of the 32 T cell receptor beta chains below, sequenced in a study of shared T cell receptors in the human thymus. TCRdb's copy holds only in-frame clones and misses some; the assay was immunoSEQ multiplex PCR. The data show 500,000 to 550,000 clones, 75% to 85% seen once. This sample was shared with a second study, whose subject was human thymus T cells.

The sequenced sample was thymocytes. These receptors came from a boy younger than two with a congenital heart defect.

The chain employs TRBV18 and TRBJ1-6; maybe TRBD1 (5 bases). Germline CDR1 KGHSH, CDR2 LQKENI. Deletions cut 3 bases from V and 0 bases from J, with 24 bases between. The CDR3 length is 21 residues. The CDR3 region is CASSPRPGRGWTSSYNSPLHF. CDR3 coding DNA: TGTGCCAGCTCACCCCGACCGGGACGGGGCTGGACTAGCTCCTATAATTCACCCCTCCACTTT.

The J gene is TRBJ2-7, the V gene TRBV29-1; 10 bases agree with TRBD1. The CDR3 extends over 14 amino acids. Germline V gives CDR1 SQVTM, CDR2 ANQGSEA. V gave up 7 bases and J gave up 5 bases; unmatched junction bases: 11. CDR3 DNA sequence: TGCAGCGGTCTAACCGGGACAGGGGCACACGAGCAGTACTTC. This sequence encodes CSGLTGTGAHEQYF.

The genes are TRBV4-2 and TRBJ2-5; 11 bases agree with TRBD1. The J call is uncertain, as TRBJ2-7 better fits the DNA end. This CDR3 contains 15 residues. Germline loops: CDR1 LGHNA, CDR2 YNFKEQ. The CDR3 DNA follows: TGTGCCAGCAGCCAAGCGGACAGGGGGCGCTACGAGCAGTACTTC. This gives the protein CASSQADRGRYEQYF.

The chain has TRBV5-1 and TRBJ2-7; 10 bases are a match to TRBD1. The CDR3 consists of 17 residues. Per germline, CDR1 SGHRS and CDR2 YFSETQ. The trim removed 4 bases at V and 0 bases at J, leaving 10 bases unmatched. The CDR3 nucleotides are TGCGCCAGCAGCAGGGACAGGGGACGGCCCAGCTCCTACGAGCAGTACTTC. Protein product: CASSRDRGRPSSYEQYF.

The chain links TRBV6-6 to TRBJ2-5; D possibly corresponds to TRBD1 (5 bases). The germline CDR1 and CDR2 sequences are MNHNY and SVGAGI (reference sequence). The CDR3 totals 14 residues. Trimming removed 5 bases at V and 5 bases at J, with 15 bases between. In DNA, the CDR3 is TGTGCCAGCAGTCCCCTCAAGGGGCAGGAGACCCAGTACTTC. It is translated as CASSPLKGQETQYF.

The chain joins TRBV5-6 to TRBJ2-7, with D possibly matching TRBD2 (5 bases). The CDR3 length is 15 residues. The germline V and J ends were trimmed by 6 bases and 0 bases, with 16 bases remaining between them. Germline assignment: CDR1 SGHDT and CDR2 YYEEEE. The CDR3 sequence: CASTLANPSSYEQYF. The CDR3 bases are TGTGCCAGCACCCTAGCCAACCCCAGCTCCTACGAGCAGTACTTC.

The chain carries TRBV5-6 and TRBJ2-1, with D perhaps TRBD1 (6 bases). Trimming took 0 bases from V and 5 from J, leaving 15 bases between them. Germline V gives CDR1 SGHDT, CDR2 YYEEEE. This CDR3 is 16 amino acids long. CDR3 loop: CASSLVGGQSHNEQFF. The CDR3 nucleotides read TGTGCCAGCAGCTTGGTCGGAGGACAGAGCCACAATGAGCAGTTCTTC. Supplemented by reference TRBV5-6 and TRBJ2-1, the full variable domain reads DAGVTQSPTHLIKTRGQQVTLRCSPKSGHDTVSWYQQALGQGPQFIFQYYEEEERQRGNFPDRFSGHQFPNYSSELNVNALLLGDSALYLCASSLVGGQSHNEQFFGPGTRLTVL.

The chain joins TRBV4-1 to TRBJ2-7; D is undetermined. Germline V lookup: CDR1 MGHRA, CDR2 YSYEKL. The V end was cut by 4 bases, the J end by 1 base, with 8 bases between. This CDR3 contains 13 residues. The CDR3 bases are TGCGCCAGCAGCCCCCGGGTTTCCTACGAGCAGTACTTC. Translated: CASSPRVSYEQYF.

The chain carries TRBV5-1 and TRBJ2-7, with D perhaps matching TRBD1 (5 bases). V lost 4 bases and J 3 bases, leaving 11 bases between the germline ends. This CDR3 has 13 amino acids. The germline gives CDR1 SGHRS, CDR2 YFSETQ. CDR3 DNA sequence: TGCGCCAGCAGCCAAACAGGTTTCTACGAGCAGTACTTC. Its protein is CASSQTGFYEQYF.

CDR3 in DNA: TGTGCCAGCAGGGATCGACAGGGGGCAAAGACCGGGGAGCTGTTTTTT. Translation: CASRDRQGAKTGELFF. The V gene is TRBV25-1, the J gene TRBJ2-2, with TRBD1 matching over 10 bases. The junction had 9 bases not matched to a gene; V was cut back by 6 bases and J by 5 bases. Looked up from germline, CDR1 is MGHDK and CDR2 is SYGVNS. This CDR3 comprises 16 residues.

This clone came up a few times. The chain recombines TRBV25-1 with TRBJ2-1; weak D call: TRBD2 (6 bases). CDR3 length: 14 residues. The V gene's germline CDR1 is MGHDK and CDR2 SYGVNS. Between the trimmed V and J ends, which lost 6 bases and 0 bases, there was a span of 9 bases. The CDR3 region has the DNA TGTGCCAGCAGCCGGGACTTCTCCTACAATGAGCAGTTCTTC. It translates to CASSRDFSYNEQFF.

This chain uses TRBV28 with TRBJ2-7; TRBD2 is a possible D gene (5 bases). The length of the CDR3 is 15 residues. CDR1 and CDR2 from the germline V gene are MDHEN and SYDVKM. V lost 3 bases and J 6 bases, leaving 18 bases between the germline ends. In DNA, the CDR3 is TGTGCCAGCAGTTTCTACACTAGAAATCTCGTCGAGCAGTACTTC. As protein: CASSFYTRNLVEQYF.

This chain uses TRBV4-1 with TRBJ2-5, with D tentatively TRBD2 (5 bases). Trimming pared 3 bases from V and 5 bases from J, leaving 13 bases between. Germline V gene data show CDR1 as MGHRA and CDR2 as YSYEKL. This CDR3 spans 14 amino acids. DNA of the CDR3: TGCGCCAGCAGCCACAAGATAGCGTCCGAGACCCAGTACTTC. It codes for CASSHKIASETQYF.

The chain uses TRBV27 and TRBJ2-6; D might be TRBD1 (5 bases). CDR3 length: 14 residues. Germline loops: CDR1 MNHEY, CDR2 SMNVEV (reference sequence). With 6 bases removed from V and 0 bases from J, the gap between germline ends came to 6 bases. In DNA form, the CDR3 reads TGTGCCAGCAGACAGGTCTCTGGGGCCAACGTCCTGACTTTC. Translating it yields CASRQVSGANVLTF.

Regarding this clone: Different DNA sequences within this sample yield the same CDR3. The chain employs TRBV20-1 and TRBJ1-3, with D hard to call. This CDR3 has 11 residues. Germline-derived CDR1 and CDR2 are DFQATT and SNEGSKA (reference sequence). V was clipped by 6 bases and J by 3 bases, with 6 bases between them. CDR3 DNA: TGCAGTGCCAGCGGTGGAAACACCATATATTTT. This gives the protein CSASGGNTIYF.

The sample holds one count of this clone. The chain couples TRBV7-6 to TRBJ1-4; D unclear. In germline, CDR1 is SGHVS, CDR2 FNYEAQ. V dropped 0 bases and J dropped 1 base, with 6 bases sitting between them. The CDR3 covers 15 residues. The CDR3 sequence is CASSLARETNEKLFF. The CDR3 DNA sequence: TGTGCCAGCAGCTTAGCGAGGGAAACTAATGAAAAACTGTTTTTT.

The chain uses TRBV5-8 and TRBJ1-3; TRBD1 matches at 9 bases. This CDR3 contains 14 residues. The V segment lost 4 bases and the J segment 4 bases; nucleotides outside the gene matches: 3. CDR1 and CDR2 (germline): SGHTS, YDEGEE. CDR3 sequence reads: CASSPGTGGNTIYF. CDR3 DNA: TGTGCCAGCAGCCCGGGGACAGGGGGAAACACCATATATTTT.

This chain links TRBV2 with TRBJ1-2; D gene ambiguous. V lost 7 bases to trimming and J lost 6 bases, with 15 bases between them. The CDR3 contains 13 residues. Germline V gives CDR1 SNHLY, CDR2 FYNNEI. The CDR3 region is CASKTPRRNGYTF. Written as DNA, the CDR3 is TGTGCCAGCAAAACCCCCAGGAGGAATGGCTACACCTTC.

The chain joins TRBV6-1 to TRBJ2-5, with TRBD2 matching 7 bases. The V and J ends lost 4 bases and 3 bases, in that order; junction bases with no gene match: 8. The CDR3 extends over 15 amino acids. Per the germline V gene, CDR1 is MNHNS and CDR2 is SASEGT. CDR3 sequence (DNA): TGTGCCAGCAGTGGGGTTGGGGGAGGGAAAGAGACCCAGTACTTC. Residues: CASSGVGGGKETQYF.

This clone was observed a single time. The chain employs TRBV27 and TRBJ1-4; the D gene is possibly TRBD1 (5 bases). The germline V gene has CDR1 MNHEY and CDR2 SMNVEV (reference sequence). The CDR3 has 13 residues. V lost 5 bases to trimming and J lost 5 bases, with 9 bases between them. CDR3 region: CASSADRNEKLFF. CDR3 in DNA: TGTGCCAGCAGTGCTGACAGAAATGAAAAACTGTTTTTT. Together with reference TRBV27 and TRBJ1-4, the CDR3 gives the full variable domain: EAQVTQNPRYLITVTGKKLTVTCSQNMNHEYMSWYRQDPGLGLRQIYYSMNVEVTDKGDVPEGYKVSRKEKRNFPLILESPSPNQTSLYFCASSADRNEKLFFGSGTQLSVL.

The CDR3 sequence is CASTSGGTEAFF. The CDR3 nucleotides read TGTGCCAGCACTTCAGGGGGCACTGAAGCTTTCTTT. The chain uses TRBV28 and TRBJ1-1, with 7 bases lining up with TRBD1. The germline CDR1 and CDR2 sequences are MDHEN and SYDVKM. The CDR3 sequence is 12 residues long. With V trimmed by 7 bases and J by 4 bases, 3 bases remained unmatched.

The chain joins TRBV4-1 to TRBJ2-3; perhaps TRBD1 as D (6 bases). The CDR3 loop spans 14 amino acids. CDR1 and CDR2 from the germline V gene are MGHRA and YSYEKL. V shed 5 bases and J shed 6 bases, with 15 bases lying between them. The CDR3 nucleotides are TGCGCCAGCAGCTCTCAGCCCAGGGGTGATACGCAGTATTTT. As protein: CASSSQPRGDTQYF.

This clone has only a few counts. The same CDR3 is also encoded by other DNA sequences in this sample. The V and J genes are TRBV4-2 and TRBJ1-4; tentative D call: TRBD1 (6 bases). V was clipped by 0 bases and J by 6 bases, with 23 bases between them. Per the germline V gene, CDR1 is LGHNA and CDR2 is YNFKEQ. The CDR3 length is 19 residues. In DNA, the CDR3 is TGTGCCAGCAGCCAAGAGGTCCCGGACAGAGGGCGCGAGGATGAAAAACTGTTTTTT. It encodes CASSQEVPDRGREDEKLFF.

Concerning this clone: An end of the junction does not agree with germline; a read error may underlie this. V usage is TRBV7-7 and J usage is TRBJ2-2, with D possibly matching TRBD2 (5 bases). CDR1 and CDR2 (germline): SSHAT, FNYEAQ (reference sequence). This CDR3 comprises 19 residues. As DNA, the CDR3 is TGTGCTAGCAGCCAGAGGTCGAACCGGGGTAGCCGGGTCACCGGGGAGCTGTTTTTT. This sequence encodes CASSQRSNRGSRVTGELFF.

V usage is TRBV15 and J usage is TRBJ2-2, with D possibly matching TRBD2 (6 bases). Looked up from germline, CDR1 is LNHNV and CDR2 is YYDKDF (reference sequence). The CDR3 is made up of 15 amino acids. The V and J ends lost 0 bases and 3 bases respectively, with 8 bases between them. The CDR3 DNA sequence: TGTGCCACCAGCAGAGATGGGGGGTACACCGGGGAGCTGTTTTTT. Its protein product is CATSRDGGYTGELFF.

This rearrangement joins TRBV11-2 to TRBJ2-7; 7 bases are shared with TRBD1. This CDR3 has 16 residues. The V gene's germline CDR1 is SGHAT and CDR2 FQNNGV. The V segment lost 0 bases and the J segment 1 base; nucleotides outside the gene matches: 6. The chain's CDR3 is CASSLEPNRGSYEQYF. CDR3 nucleotide sequence: TGTGCCAGCAGCTTAGAGCCTAACAGGGGTTCCTACGAGCAGTACTTC. Supplemented by reference TRBV11-2 and TRBJ2-7, the full variable domain reads EAGVAQSPRYKIIEKRQSVAFWCNPISGHATLYWYQQILGQGPKLLIQFQNNGVVDDSQLPKDRFSAERLKGVDSTLKIQPAKLEDSAVYLCASSLEPNRGSYEQYFGPGTRLTVT.

The genes are TRBV9 and TRBJ1-2; maybe TRBD1 (6 bases). The CDR3 sequence is 14 residues long. Trimming removed 4 bases from V and 2 bases from J, with 12 bases in between. From germline, CDR1 is SGDLS and CDR2 YYNGEE. CDR3 loop: CASSPPQGNYGYTF. The CDR3 DNA reads TGTGCCAGCAGCCCTCCCCAGGGGAACTATGGCTACACCTTC.

This clone has only a few counts. The chain links TRBV29-1 to TRBJ2-2; D is possibly TRBD2 (6 bases). Germline-derived CDR1 and CDR2 are SQVTM and ANQGSEA. The germline V and J ends were trimmed by 6 bases and 6 bases, with 11 bases remaining between them. The CDR3 runs to 12 residues. The CDR3 DNA follows: TGCAGCGTCGCGGGACCGTCCGGGGAGCTGTTTTTT. The encoded protein is CSVAGPSGELFF.

The chain is built from TRBV19 and TRBJ2-7, with 7 positions matching TRBD1. This CDR3 spans 14 amino acids. Germline V gene data show CDR1 as LNHDA and CDR2 as SQIVND (reference sequence). V shed 10 bases, J shed 1 base, and the junction held 10 bases outside the gene matches. CDR3 sequence: CAIQTGTASYEQYF. The CDR3 DNA sequence: TGTGCCATTCAGACCGGGACAGCATCCTACGAGCAGTACTTC.

The chain has TRBV27 and TRBJ2-7; D is perhaps TRBD1 (6 bases). The germline V gene encodes CDR1 MNHEY and CDR2 SMNVEV (reference sequence). This CDR3 comprises 16 residues. The germline V and J ends were trimmed by 5 bases and 2 bases, with 19 bases remaining between them. CDR3 region: CASSPKVGQKTYEQYF. CDR3 bases: TGTGCCAGCAGTCCGAAAGTCGGACAGAAGACCTACGAGCAGTACTTC.

This clone was recorded only once. This chain connects TRBV11-2 to TRBJ2-7, with 8 positions matching TRBD1. This CDR3 has 12 amino acids. The junction had 6 bases not matched to a gene; V was cut back by 8 bases and J by 6 bases. Germline assignment: CDR1 SGHAT and CDR2 FQNNGV. CDR3 residues: CASRTGLAEQYF. DNA for the CDR3: TGTGCCAGCCGGACAGGGCTGGCCGAGCAGTACTTC. Supplemented by reference TRBV11-2 and TRBJ2-7, the full variable domain reads EAGVAQSPRYKIIEKRQSVAFWCNPISGHATLYWYQQILGQGPKLLIQFQNNGVVDDSQLPKDRFSAERLKGVDSTLKIQPAKLEDSAVYLCASRTGLAEQYFGPGTRLTVT.

The V and J genes are TRBV19 and TRBJ2-1; TRBD2 might be the D (5 bases). Germline-derived CDR1 and CDR2 are LNHDA and SQIVND (reference sequence). The ends were cut back, 5 bases at V and 4 bases at J, with 12 bases in the middle. The CDR3 has 14 residues. CDR3: CASSPWTAYNEQFF. CDR3 coding DNA: TGTGCCAGTAGTCCATGGACTGCTTACAATGAGCAGTTCTTC.